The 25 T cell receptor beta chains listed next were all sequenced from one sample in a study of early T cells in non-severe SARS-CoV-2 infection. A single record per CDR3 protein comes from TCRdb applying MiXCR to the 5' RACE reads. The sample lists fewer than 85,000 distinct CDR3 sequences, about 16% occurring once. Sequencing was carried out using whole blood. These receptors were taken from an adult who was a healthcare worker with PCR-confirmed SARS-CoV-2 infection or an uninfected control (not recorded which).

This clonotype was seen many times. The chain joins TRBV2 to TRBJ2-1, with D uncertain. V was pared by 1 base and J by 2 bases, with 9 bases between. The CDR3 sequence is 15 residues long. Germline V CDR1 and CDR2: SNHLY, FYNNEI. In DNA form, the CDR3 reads TGTGCCAGCAGTGAAGGGACCGAACCCTACAATGAGCAGTTCTTC. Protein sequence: CASSEGTEPYNEQFF.

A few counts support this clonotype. CDR3 nucleotide sequence: TGTGCCAGCAGTTTAGCCGGAGGGCCCCTTTACATGAACACTGAAGCTTTCTTT. Encoded protein: CASSLAGGPLYMNTEAFF. The rearrangement links TRBV12-3 or TRBV12-4 to TRBJ1-1; D is unresolved. CDR3 length: 18 amino acids. V shed 0 bases and J shed 0 bases, with 17 bases lying between them.

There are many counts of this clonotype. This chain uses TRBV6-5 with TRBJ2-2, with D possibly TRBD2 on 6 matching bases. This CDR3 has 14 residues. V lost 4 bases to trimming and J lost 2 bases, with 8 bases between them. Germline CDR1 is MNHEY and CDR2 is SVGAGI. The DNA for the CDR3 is TGTGCCAGCAGTTCGGGACTCAACACCGGGGAGCTGTTTTTT. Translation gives CASSSGLNTGELFF.

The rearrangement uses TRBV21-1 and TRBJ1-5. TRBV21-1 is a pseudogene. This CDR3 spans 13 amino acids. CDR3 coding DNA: TGTGCCAGCAGCAAAGGGGATAATCAGCCCCAGCATTTT. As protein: CASSKGDNQPQHF.

The CDR3 protein is CASSVVGGEAFF. DNA for the CDR3: TGTGCCAGCAGTGTCGTCGGGGGCGAAGCTTTCTTT. The chain links TRBV6-5 to TRBJ1-1, with D perhaps matching TRBD1 (6 bases). Germline V gene data show CDR1 as MNHEY and CDR2 as SVGAGI. The V end lost 5 bases, the J end lost 8 bases, and 12 bases lay between the germline ends. This CDR3 comprises 12 residues.

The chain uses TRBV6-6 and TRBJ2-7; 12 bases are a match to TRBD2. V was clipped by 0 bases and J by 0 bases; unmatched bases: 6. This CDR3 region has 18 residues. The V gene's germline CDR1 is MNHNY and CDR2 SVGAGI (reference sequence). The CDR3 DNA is TGTGCCAGCAGTTACTCGACTAGCGGGGGACCGAGCTCCTACGAGCAGTACTTC. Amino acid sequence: CASSYSTSGGPSSYEQYF.

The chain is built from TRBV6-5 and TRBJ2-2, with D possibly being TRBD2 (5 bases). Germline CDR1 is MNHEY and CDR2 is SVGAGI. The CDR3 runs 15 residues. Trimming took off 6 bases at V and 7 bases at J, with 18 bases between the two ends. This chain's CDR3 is CASSPEVASLGELFF. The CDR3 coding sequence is TGTGCCAGCAGCCCCGAGGTAGCGTCCCTCGGGGAGCTGTTTTTT.

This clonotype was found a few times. Written as DNA, the CDR3 is TGTGCCAGCAGCCAAGACCTCCTAGCGGGAGGAGGAGATACGCAGTATTTT. This codes for CASSQDLLAGGGDTQYF. The chain recombines TRBV14 with TRBJ2-3, with TRBD2 identical over 11 bases. V gave up 0 bases and J gave up 5 bases; unmatched junction bases: 7. The CDR3 is made up of 17 amino acids. Germline V gene data show CDR1 as SGHDN and CDR2 as FVKESK.

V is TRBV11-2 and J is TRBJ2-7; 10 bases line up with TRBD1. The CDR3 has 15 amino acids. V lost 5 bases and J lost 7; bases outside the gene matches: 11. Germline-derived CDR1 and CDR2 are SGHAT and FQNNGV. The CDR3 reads CASSGRQGADREQYF. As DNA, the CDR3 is TGTGCCAGCAGCGGGCGACAGGGGGCCGACCGGGAGCAGTACTTC.

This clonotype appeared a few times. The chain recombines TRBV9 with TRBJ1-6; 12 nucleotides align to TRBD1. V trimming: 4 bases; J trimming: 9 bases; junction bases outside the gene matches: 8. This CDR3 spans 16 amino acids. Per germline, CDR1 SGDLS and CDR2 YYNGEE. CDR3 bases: TGTGCCAGCAGCTCACCGGGACAGGGGGCAATTTCACCCCTCCACTTT. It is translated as CASSSPGQGAISPLHF.

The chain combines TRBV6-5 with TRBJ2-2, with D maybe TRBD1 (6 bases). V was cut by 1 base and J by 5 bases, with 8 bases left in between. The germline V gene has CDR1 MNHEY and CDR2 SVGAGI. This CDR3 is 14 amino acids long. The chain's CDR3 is CASSYFTGTGELFF. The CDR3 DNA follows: TGTGCCAGCAGTTACTTCACAGGGACCGGGGAGCTGTTTTTT.

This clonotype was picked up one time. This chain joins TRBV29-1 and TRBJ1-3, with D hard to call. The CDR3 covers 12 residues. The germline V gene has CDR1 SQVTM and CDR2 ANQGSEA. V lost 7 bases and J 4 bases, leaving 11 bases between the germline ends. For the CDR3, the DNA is TGCAGCGCCGTCCCCCGGGGAAACACCATATATTTT. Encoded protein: CSAVPRGNTIYF. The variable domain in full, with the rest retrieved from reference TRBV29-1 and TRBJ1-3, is SAVISQKPSRDICQRGTSLTIQCQVDSQVTMMFWYRQQPGQSLTLIATANQGSEATYESGFVIDKFPISRPNLTFSTLTVSNMSPEDSSIYLCSAVPRGNTIYFGEGSWLTVV.

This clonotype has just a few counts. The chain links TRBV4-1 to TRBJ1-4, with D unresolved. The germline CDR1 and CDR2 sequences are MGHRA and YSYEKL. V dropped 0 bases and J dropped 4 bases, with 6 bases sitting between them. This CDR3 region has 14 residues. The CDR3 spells CASSQDWDNEKLFF. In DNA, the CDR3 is TGCGCCAGCAGCCAAGACTGGGATAATGAAAAACTGTTTTTT.

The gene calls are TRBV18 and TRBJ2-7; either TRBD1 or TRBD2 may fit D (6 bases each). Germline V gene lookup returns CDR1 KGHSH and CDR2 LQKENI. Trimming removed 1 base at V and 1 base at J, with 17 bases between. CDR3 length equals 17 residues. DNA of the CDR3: TGTGCCAGCTCACCACTCGTCAGTTCGGGGGCGTCCTACGAGCAGTACTTC. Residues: CASSPLVSSGASYEQYF.

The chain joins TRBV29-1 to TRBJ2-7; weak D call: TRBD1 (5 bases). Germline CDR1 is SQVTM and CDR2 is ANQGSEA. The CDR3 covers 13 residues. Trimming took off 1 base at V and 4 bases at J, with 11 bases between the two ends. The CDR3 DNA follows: TGCAGCGTTGAAGGGGGCCAGGGATACGAGCAGTACTTC. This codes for CSVEGGQGYEQYF.

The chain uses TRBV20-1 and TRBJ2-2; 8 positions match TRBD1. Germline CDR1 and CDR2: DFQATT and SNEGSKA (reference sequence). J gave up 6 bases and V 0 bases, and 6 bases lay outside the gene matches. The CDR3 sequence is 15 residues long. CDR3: CSAREGTGFSGELFF. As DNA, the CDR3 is TGCAGTGCTAGAGAGGGGACAGGTTTTTCCGGGGAGCTGTTTTTT.

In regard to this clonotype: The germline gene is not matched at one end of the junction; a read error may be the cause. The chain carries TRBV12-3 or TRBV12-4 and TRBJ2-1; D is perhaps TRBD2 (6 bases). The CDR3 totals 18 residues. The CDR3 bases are TGTGCCAGCAGTCTTAGACTTAGCGGCCTAAGCTCCCACAATGAGCAGTTCTTC. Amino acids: CASSLRLSGLSSHNEQFF.

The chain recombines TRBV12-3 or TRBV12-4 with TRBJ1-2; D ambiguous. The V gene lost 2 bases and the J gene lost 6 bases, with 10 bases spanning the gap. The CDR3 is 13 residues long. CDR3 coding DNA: TGTGCCAGCAGTTTAAGGGCTGGGAATGGCTACACCTTC. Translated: CASSLRAGNGYTF.

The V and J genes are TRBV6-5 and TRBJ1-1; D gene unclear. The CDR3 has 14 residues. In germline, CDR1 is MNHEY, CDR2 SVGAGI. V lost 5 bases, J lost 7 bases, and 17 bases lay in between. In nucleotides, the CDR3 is TGTGCCAGCAGTCCCTCCGTGGCGGGCAATGAAGCTTTCTTT. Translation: CASSPSVAGNEAFF.

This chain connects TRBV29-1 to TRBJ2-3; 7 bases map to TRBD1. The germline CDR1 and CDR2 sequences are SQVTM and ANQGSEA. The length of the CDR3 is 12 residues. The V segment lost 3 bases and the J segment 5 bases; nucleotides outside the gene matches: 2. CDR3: CSVETGRDTQYF. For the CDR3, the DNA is TGCAGCGTTGAGACAGGGAGAGATACGCAGTATTTT.

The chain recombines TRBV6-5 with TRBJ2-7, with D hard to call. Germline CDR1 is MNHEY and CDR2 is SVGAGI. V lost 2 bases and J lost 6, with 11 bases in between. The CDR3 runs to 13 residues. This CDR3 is CASSYGIAGEQYF. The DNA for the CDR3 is TGTGCCAGCAGTTACGGAATAGCCGGCGAGCAGTACTTC.

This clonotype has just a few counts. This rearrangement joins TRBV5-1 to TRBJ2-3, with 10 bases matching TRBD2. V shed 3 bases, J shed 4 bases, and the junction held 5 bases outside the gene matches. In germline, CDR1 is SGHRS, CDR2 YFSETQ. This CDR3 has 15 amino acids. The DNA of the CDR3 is TGCGCCAGCAGCTCAGGGACTAGCGCCCCAGATACGCAGTATTTT. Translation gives CASSSGTSAPDTQYF.

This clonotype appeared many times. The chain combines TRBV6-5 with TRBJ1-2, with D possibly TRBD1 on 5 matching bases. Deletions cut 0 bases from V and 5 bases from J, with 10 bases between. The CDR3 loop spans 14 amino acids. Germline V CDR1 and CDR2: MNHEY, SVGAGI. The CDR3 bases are TGTGCCAGCAGTTACTCGACACAGGTTTATGGCTACACCTTC. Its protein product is CASSYSTQVYGYTF.

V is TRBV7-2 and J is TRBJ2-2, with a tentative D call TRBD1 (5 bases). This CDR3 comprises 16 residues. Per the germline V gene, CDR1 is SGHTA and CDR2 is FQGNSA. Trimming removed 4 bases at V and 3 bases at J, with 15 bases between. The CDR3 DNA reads TGTGCCAGCAGCTCCGAGGCAGGGTGGGACACCGGGGAGCTGTTTTTT. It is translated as CASSSEAGWDTGELFF.

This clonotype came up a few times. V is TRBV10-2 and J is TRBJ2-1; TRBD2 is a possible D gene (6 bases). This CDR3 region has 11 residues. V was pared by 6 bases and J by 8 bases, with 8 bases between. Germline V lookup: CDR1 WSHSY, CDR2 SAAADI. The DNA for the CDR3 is TGCGCCAGCAGCCTAGCGTATGAGCAGTTCTTC. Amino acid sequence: CASSLAYEQFF.